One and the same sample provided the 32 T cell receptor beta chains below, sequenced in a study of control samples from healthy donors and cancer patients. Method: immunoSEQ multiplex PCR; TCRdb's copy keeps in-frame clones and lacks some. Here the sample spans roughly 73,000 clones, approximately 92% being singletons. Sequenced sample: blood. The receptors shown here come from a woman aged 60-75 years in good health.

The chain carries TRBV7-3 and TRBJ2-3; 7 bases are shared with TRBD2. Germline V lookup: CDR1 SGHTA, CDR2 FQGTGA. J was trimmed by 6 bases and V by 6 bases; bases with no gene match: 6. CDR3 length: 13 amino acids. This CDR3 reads CASSRDYVDTQYF. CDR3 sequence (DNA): TGTGCCAGCAGTCGGGACTATGTTGATACGCAGTATTTT.

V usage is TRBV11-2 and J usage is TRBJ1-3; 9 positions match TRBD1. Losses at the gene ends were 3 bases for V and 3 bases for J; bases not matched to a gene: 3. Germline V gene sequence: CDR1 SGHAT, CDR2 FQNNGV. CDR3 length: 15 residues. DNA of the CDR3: TGTGCCAGCAGCTTGACAGGGGGGAGTGGAAACACCATATATTTT. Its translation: CASSLTGGSGNTIYF.

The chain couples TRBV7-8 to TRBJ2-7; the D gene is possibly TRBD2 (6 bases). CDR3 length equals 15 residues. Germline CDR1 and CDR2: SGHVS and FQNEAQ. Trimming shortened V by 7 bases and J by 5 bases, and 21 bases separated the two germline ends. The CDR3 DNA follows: TGTGCCAGCACCGTTATGGAGGGTCAAGTCCACGAGCAGTACTTC. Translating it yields CASTVMEGQVHEQYF.

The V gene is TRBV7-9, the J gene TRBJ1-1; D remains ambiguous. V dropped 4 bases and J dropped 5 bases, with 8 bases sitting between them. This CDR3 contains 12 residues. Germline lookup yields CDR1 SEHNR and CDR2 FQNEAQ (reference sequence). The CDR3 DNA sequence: TGTGCCAGCAGCTGGTCTCAAACTGAAGCTTTCTTT. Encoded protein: CASSWSQTEAFF. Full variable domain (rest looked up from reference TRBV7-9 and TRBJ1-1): DTGVSQNPRHKITKRGQNVTFRCDPISEHNRLYWYRQTLGQGPEFLTYFQNEAQLEKSRLLSDRFSAERPKGSFSTLEIQRTEQGDSAMYLCASSWSQTEAFFGQGTRLTVV.

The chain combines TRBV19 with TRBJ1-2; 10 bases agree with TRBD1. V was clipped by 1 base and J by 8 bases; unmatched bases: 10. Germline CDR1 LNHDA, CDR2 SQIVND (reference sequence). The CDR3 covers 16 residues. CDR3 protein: CASSIGGTGQGTGYTF. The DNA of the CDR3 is TGTGCCAGTAGTATAGGAGGGACGGGACAGGGGACGGGCTACACCTTC.

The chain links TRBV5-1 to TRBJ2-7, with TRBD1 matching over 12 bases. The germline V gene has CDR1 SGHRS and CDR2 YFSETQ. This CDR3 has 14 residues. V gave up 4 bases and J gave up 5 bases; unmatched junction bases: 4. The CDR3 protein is CASSQGTGGDEQYF. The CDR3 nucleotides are TGCGCCAGCAGCCAAGGGACAGGGGGCGACGAGCAGTACTTC.

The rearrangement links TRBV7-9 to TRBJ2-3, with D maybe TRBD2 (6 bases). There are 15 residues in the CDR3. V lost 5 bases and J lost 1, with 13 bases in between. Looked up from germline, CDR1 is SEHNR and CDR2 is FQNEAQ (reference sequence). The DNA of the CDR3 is TGTGCCAGCAGCCGATCTAGCGCACGCACAGATACGCAGTATTTT. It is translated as CASSRSSARTDTQYF.

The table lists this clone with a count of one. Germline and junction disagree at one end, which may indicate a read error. CDR3 amino acids: CASSLLRKVLTEASF. CDR3 nucleotide sequence: TGCGCCAGCAGCTTGCTGCGGAAGGTCCTCACTGAAGCTTCCTTT. The chain carries TRBV5-1 and TRBJ1-1; no firm D call. There are 15 residues in the CDR3. Germline CDR1 is SGHRS and CDR2 is YFSETQ.

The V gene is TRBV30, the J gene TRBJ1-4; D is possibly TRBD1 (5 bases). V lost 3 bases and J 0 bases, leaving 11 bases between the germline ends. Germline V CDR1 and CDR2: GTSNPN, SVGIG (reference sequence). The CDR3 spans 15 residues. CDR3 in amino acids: CAWRGGSATNEKLFF. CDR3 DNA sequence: TGTGCCTGGAGGGGGGGTTCGGCAACTAATGAAAAACTGTTTTTT.

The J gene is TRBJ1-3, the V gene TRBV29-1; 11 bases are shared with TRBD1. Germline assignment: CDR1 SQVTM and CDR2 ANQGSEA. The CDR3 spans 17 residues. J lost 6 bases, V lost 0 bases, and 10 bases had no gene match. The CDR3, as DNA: TGCAGCGTTGAAGATTATCGTGGGGACAGGGGGGCAAACACCATATATTTT. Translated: CSVEDYRGDRGANTIYF.

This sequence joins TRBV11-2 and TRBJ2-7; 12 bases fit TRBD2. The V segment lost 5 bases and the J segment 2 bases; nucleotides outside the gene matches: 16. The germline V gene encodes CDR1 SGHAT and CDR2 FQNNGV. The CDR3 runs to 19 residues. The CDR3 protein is CASSILQGRASGRAYEQYF. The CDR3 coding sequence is TGTGCCAGCAGCATCCTACAGGGTAGGGCTAGCGGGAGGGCCTACGAGCAGTACTTC.

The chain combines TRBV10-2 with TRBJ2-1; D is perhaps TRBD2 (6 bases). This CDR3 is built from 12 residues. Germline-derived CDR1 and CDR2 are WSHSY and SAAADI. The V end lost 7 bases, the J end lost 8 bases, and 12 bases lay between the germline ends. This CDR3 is CASKGSSDEQFF. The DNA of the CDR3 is TGCGCCAGCAAGGGCTCTAGCGATGAGCAGTTCTTC.

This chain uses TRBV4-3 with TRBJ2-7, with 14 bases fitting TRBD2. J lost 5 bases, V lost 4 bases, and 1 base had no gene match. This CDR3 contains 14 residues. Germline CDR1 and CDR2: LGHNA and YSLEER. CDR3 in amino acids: CASSPGLAGDEQYF. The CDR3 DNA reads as TGCGCCAGCAGCCCGGGACTAGCGGGAGACGAGCAGTACTTC.

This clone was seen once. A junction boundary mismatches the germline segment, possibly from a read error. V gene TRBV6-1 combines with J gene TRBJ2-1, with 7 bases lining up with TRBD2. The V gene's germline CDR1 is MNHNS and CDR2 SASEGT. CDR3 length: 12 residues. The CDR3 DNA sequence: TGTGCCAGCAGTGAGTTTGAGCGGGGCAAGATCTTC. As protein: CASSEFERGKIF.

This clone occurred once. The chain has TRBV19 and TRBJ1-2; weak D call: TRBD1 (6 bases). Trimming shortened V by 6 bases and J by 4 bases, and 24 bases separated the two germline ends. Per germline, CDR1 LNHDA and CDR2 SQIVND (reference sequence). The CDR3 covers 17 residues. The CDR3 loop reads CASRPVVGQSFRYGYTF. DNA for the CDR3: TGTGCCAGTAGACCCGTTGTAGGACAGAGTTTTCGCTATGGCTACACCTTC.

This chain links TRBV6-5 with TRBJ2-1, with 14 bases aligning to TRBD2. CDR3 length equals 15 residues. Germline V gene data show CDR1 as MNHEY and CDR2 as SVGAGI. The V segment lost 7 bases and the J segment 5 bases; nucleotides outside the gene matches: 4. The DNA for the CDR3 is TGTGCCAGCAAACCGGGACTAGCGGGGGACAATGAGCAGTTCTTC. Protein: CASKPGLAGDNEQFF.

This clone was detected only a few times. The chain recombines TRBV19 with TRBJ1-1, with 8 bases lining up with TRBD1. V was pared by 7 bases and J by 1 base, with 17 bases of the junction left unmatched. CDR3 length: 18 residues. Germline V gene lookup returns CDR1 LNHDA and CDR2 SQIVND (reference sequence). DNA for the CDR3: TGTGCCAGTACCGTCGATGGAGGGAGACAGGGGAGGAACACTGAAGCTTTCTTT. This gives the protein CASTVDGGRQGRNTEAFF.

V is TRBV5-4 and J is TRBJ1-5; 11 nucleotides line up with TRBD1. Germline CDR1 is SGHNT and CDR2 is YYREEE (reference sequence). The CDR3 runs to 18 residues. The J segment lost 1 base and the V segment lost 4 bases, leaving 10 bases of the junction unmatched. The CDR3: CASSITGQGDWSNQPQHF. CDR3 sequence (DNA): TGTGCCAGCAGCATCACGGGACAGGGGGATTGGAGCAATCAGCCCCAGCATTTT.

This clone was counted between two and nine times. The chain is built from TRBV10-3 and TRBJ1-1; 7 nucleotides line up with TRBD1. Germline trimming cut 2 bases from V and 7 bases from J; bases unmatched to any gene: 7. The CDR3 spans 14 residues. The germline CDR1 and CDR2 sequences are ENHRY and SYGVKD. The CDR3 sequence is CAISEAGQASEAFF. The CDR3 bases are TGTGCCATCAGTGAGGCAGGACAGGCCAGTGAAGCTTTCTTT.

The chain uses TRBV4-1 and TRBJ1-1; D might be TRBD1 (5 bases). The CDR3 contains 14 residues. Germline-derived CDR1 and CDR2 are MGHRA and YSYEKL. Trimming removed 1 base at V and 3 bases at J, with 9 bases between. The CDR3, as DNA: TGCGCCAGCAGCCAAGGGTGGGGGGACACTGAAGCTTTCTTT. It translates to CASSQGWGDTEAFF.

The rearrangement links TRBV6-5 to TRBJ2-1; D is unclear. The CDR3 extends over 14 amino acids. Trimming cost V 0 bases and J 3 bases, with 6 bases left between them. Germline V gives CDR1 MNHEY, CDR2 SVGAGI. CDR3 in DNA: TGTGCCAGCAGTTACTCAATTGGCTACAATGAGCAGTTCTTC. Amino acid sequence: CASSYSIGYNEQFF.

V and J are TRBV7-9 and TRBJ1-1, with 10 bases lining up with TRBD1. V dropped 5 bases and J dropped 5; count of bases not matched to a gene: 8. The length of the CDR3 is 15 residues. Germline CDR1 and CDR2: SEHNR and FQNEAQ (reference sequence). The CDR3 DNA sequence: TGTGCCAGCAGCCGCCCCGGGACAGGGGTTACTGAAGCTTTCTTT. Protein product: CASSRPGTGVTEAFF.

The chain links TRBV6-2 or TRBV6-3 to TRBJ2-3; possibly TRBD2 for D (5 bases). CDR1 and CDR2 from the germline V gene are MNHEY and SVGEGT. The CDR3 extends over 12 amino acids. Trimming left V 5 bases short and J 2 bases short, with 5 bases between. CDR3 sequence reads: CASSDYTDTQYF. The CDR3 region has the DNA TGTGCCAGCAGTGACTACACAGATACGCAGTATTTT.

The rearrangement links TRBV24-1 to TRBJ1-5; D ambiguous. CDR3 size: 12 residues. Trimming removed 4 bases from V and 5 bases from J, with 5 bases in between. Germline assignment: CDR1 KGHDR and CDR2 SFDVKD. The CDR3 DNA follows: TGTGCCACCAGTGACCGAGATCAGCCCCAGCATTTT. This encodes CATSDRDQPQHF.

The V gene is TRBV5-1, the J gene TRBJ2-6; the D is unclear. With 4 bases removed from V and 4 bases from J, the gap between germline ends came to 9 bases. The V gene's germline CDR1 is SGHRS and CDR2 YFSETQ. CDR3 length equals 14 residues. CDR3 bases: TGCGCCAGCAGCCCCTGGGTAGGGGCCAACGTCCTGACTTTC. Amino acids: CASSPWVGANVLTF.

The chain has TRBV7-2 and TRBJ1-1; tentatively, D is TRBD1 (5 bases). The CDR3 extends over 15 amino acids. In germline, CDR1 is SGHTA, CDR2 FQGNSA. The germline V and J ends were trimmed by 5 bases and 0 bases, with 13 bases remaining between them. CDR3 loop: CASSRGGRMNTEAFF. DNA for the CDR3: TGTGCCAGCAGCCGTGGGGGGAGGATGAACACTGAAGCTTTCTTT.

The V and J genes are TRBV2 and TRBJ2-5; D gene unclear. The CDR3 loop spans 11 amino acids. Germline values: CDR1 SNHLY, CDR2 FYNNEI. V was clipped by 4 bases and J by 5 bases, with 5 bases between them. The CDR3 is CASSVGETQYF. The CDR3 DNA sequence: TGTGCCAGCAGTGTTGGGGAGACCCAGTACTTC.

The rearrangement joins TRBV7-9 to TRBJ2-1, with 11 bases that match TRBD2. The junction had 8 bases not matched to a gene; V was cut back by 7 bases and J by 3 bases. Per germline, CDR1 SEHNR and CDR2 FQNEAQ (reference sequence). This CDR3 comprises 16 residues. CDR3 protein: CASNLLGTSGYNEQFF. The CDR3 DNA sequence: TGTGCCAGCAACCTACTAGGGACTAGCGGCTACAATGAGCAGTTCTTC. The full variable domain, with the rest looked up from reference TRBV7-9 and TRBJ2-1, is DTGVSQNPRHKITKRGQNVTFRCDPISEHNRLYWYRQTLGQGPEFLTYFQNEAQLEKSRLLSDRFSAERPKGSFSTLEIQRTEQGDSAMYLCASNLLGTSGYNEQFFGPGTRLTVL.

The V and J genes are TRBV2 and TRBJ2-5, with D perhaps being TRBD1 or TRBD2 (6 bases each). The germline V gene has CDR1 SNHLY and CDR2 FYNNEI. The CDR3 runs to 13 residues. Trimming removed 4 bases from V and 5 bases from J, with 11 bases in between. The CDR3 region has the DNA TGTGCCAGCAGTGGAGGGGGGCTGGAGACCCAGTACTTC. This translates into CASSGGGLETQYF.

The CDR3 reads CAWSVDSSGNTIYF. The CDR3 bases are TGTGCCTGGAGTGTAGACAGCTCTGGAAACACCATATATTTT. This chain connects TRBV30 to TRBJ1-3; TRBD1 is a possible D gene (5 bases). CDR1 GTSNPN and CDR2 SVGIG come from the germline V gene (reference sequence). The CDR3 is 14 residues long. V was clipped by 0 bases and J by 0 bases, with 6 bases between them.

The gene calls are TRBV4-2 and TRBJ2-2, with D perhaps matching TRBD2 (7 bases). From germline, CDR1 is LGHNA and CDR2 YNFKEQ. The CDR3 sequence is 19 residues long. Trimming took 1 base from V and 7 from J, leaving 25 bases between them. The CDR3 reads CASSQVSSLAVKGGGELFF. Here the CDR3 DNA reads TGTGCCAGCAGCCAAGTCTCGTCGCTAGCGGTTAAGGGGGGCGGGGAGCTGTTTTTT.

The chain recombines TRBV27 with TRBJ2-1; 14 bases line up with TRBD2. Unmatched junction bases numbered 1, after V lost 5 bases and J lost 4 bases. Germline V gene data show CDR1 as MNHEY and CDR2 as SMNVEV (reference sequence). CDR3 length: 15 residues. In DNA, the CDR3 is TGTGCCAGCAGTCGGACTAGCGGGAGGTACAATGAGCAGTTCTTC. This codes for CASSRTSGRYNEQFF.